These 18 T cell receptor beta chains were all obtained from the same sample, sequenced in a study of shared clonotypes between healthy human individuals. The table came from immunoSEQ multiplex PCR; TCRdb's copy has only in-frame clones and leaves some out. The data hold hundreds of thousands of clones, with roughly 70% observed a single time. Sequencing was performed on memory CD4+ T cells sorted from blood. Subset reported: CD45RA-negative fraction. These receptors were taken from a man aged 25-45 years in good health.

As DNA, the CDR3 is TGTGCCAGCAGCTCGGACAGGGACCACGAGCAGTACTTC. Amino acids: CASSSDRDHEQYF. J is TRBJ2-7 and V is TRBV11-3; 8 bases agree with TRBD1. The CDR3 length is 13 residues. The ends lost 4 bases at V and 5 bases at J; junction bases unmatched: 4. Per the germline V gene, CDR1 is SGHNT and CDR2 is YENEEA.

The gene calls are TRBV5-1 and TRBJ2-7; 11 bases agree with TRBD2. The CDR3 runs to 15 residues. The V gene end was trimmed by 3 bases and the J gene end by 6 bases; junction bases not matched to a gene: 8. CDR1 is SGHRS and CDR2 is YFSETQ in the germline V gene. The CDR3 sequence: CASSWGLAAAGEQYF. As DNA, the CDR3 is TGCGCCAGCAGCTGGGGACTAGCGGCAGCCGGCGAGCAGTACTTC. Drawing the rest from reference TRBV5-1 and TRBJ2-7, the complete variable domain is KAGVTQTPRYLIKTRGQQVTLSCSPISGHRSVSWYQQTPGQGLQFLFEYFSETQRNKGNFPGRFSGRQFSNSRSEMNVSTLELGDSALYLCASSWGLAAAGEQYFGPGTRLTVT.

The chain employs TRBV28 and TRBJ2-5; 12 bases match TRBD2. The germline gives CDR1 MDHEN, CDR2 SYDVKM. The CDR3 sequence is 15 residues long. J lost 5 bases, V lost 5 bases, and 6 bases had no gene match. In DNA form, the CDR3 reads TGTGCCAGCAGTGCACTAGCGGGAGGAGGGGAGACCCAGTACTTC. Its protein product is CASSALAGGGETQYF.

The CDR3 loop reads CASSAVAGVADTQYF. The CDR3 DNA reads TGTGCCAGCAGCGCCGTGGCGGGAGTAGCAGATACGCAGTATTTT. The genes are TRBV7-3 and TRBJ2-3, with 7 positions matching TRBD2. Unmatched junction bases numbered 9, after V lost 5 bases and J lost 4 bases. This CDR3 is 15 amino acids long. Germline CDR1 reads SGHTA; CDR2 reads FQGTGA.

This clone was recorded once. V usage is TRBV5-5 and J usage is TRBJ2-7; no reliable D call. Germline CDR1 SGHKS, CDR2 YYEKEE (reference sequence). V was trimmed by 4 bases and J by 7 bases, leaving 9 bases between them. The CDR3 is made up of 11 amino acids. The CDR3 reads CASSQLGEQYF. The CDR3 DNA is TGTGCCAGCAGCCAACTTGGGGAGCAGTACTTC.

This sequence joins TRBV4-3 and TRBJ1-1; no reliable D call. The CDR3 has 13 residues. Germline V gene data show CDR1 as LGHNA and CDR2 as YSLEER. Trimming removed 5 bases at V and 2 bases at J, with 9 bases between. CDR3: CASSYSTNTEAFF. Written as DNA, the CDR3 is TGCGCCAGCAGCTACTCAACCAACACTGAAGCTTTCTTT.

V gene TRBV19 combines with J gene TRBJ2-7, with D possibly TRBD2 on 5 matching bases. The CDR3 has 14 amino acids. V lost 4 bases and J lost 2, with 12 bases in between. CDR1 is LNHDA and CDR2 is SQIVND in the germline V gene (reference sequence). Here the CDR3 reads CASSRATRAYEQYF. The DNA for the CDR3 is TGTGCCAGTAGTAGGGCAACTAGAGCCTACGAGCAGTACTTC.

This sequence joins TRBV6-5 and TRBJ2-1; the D is unclear. The germline gives CDR1 MNHEY, CDR2 SVGAGI. V was pared by 4 bases and J by 4 bases, with 17 bases between. This CDR3 has 16 amino acids. The CDR3 coding sequence is TGTGCCAGCAGTTTTGCGGCGACCGACCTTTACAATGAGCAGTTCTTC. This sequence encodes CASSFAATDLYNEQFF.

The chain links TRBV7-9 to TRBJ2-7; the match to TRBD1 covers 9 bases. This CDR3 contains 13 residues. Germline values: CDR1 SEHNR, CDR2 FQNEAQ (reference sequence). CDR3 sequence reads: CATWGTGRYEQYF. The CDR3, as DNA: TGTGCGACGTGGGGGACAGGGAGGTACGAGCAGTACTTC.

J is TRBJ1-3 and V is TRBV2, with 7 positions matching TRBD1. The CDR3 totals 17 residues. Germline-derived CDR1 and CDR2 are SNHLY and FYNNEI. Trimming cost V 5 bases and J 4 bases; bases outside gene matches: 14. The CDR3 coding sequence is TGTGCCAGCAGTTCCAGCCCGACAGGGACGTTAGGAAACACCATATATTTT. This gives the protein CASSSSPTGTLGNTIYF.

This chain uses TRBV5-1 with TRBJ2-5, with 8 bases lining up with TRBD2. V lost 0 bases, J lost 3 bases, and 10 bases stayed unmatched. This CDR3 has 17 residues. The germline gives CDR1 SGHRS, CDR2 YFSETQ. The CDR3: CASSLAQGSGTKETQYF. For the CDR3, the DNA is TGCGCCAGCAGCTTGGCCCAGGGTAGCGGGACCAAAGAGACCCAGTACTTC.

This clone was recorded once. The chain couples TRBV6-5 to TRBJ1-1; D call uncertain. V was shortened by 10 bases and J by 10 bases, with 16 bases between the two germline ends. The germline gives CDR1 MNHEY, CDR2 SVGAGI. CDR3 length: 11 residues. DNA of the CDR3: TGTGCCATTTTGGGTGGCCCGTCAGCTTTCTTT. Amino acids: CAILGGPSAFF.

The chain carries TRBV9 and TRBJ2-2, with 15 bases fitting TRBD2. There are 18 residues in the CDR3. V lost 3 bases, J lost 5 bases, and 8 bases stayed unmatched. Germline V gene lookup returns CDR1 SGDLS and CDR2 YYNGEE. The CDR3 region has the DNA TGTGCCAGCAGCGAGCCGGGACTAGCGGGAGGAGGGACCGGGGAGCTGTTTTTT. It translates to CASSEPGLAGGGTGELFF.

The rearrangement uses TRBV6-5 and TRBJ1-1, with D possibly being TRBD1 (6 bases). This CDR3 is built from 13 residues. In germline, CDR1 is MNHEY, CDR2 SVGAGI. V lost 5 bases to trimming and J lost 5 bases, with 12 bases between them. In DNA, the CDR3 is TGTGCCAGCAGTCAGGGGATATTAACTGAAGCTTTCTTT. Encoded protein: CASSQGILTEAFF.

The V and J genes are TRBV6-6 and TRBJ1-4, with 10 nucleotides matching TRBD1. The CDR3 totals 15 residues. Germline lookup yields CDR1 MNHNY and CDR2 SVGAGI (reference sequence). Unmatched junction bases numbered 7, after V lost 6 bases and J lost 6 bases. The CDR3 loop is CASSRPDRGDEKLFF. The CDR3 DNA sequence: TGTGCCAGCAGCCGACCGGACAGGGGGGATGAAAAACTGTTTTTT.

The V and J genes are TRBV5-4 and TRBJ2-1; the match to TRBD2 covers 10 bases. CDR1 SGHNT and CDR2 YYREEE come from the germline V gene (reference sequence). J was trimmed by 9 bases and V by 0 bases; bases with no gene match: 3. The CDR3 length is 14 residues. The DNA for the CDR3 is TGTGCCAGCAGCTTGGCTAGCGGGAGCTTTGAGCAGTTCTTC. The encoded protein is CASSLASGSFEQFF.

This sequence joins TRBV10-2 and TRBJ1-2, with a weak D call TRBD1 (6 bases). The CDR3 loop spans 12 amino acids. Trimming took off 1 base at V and 6 bases at J, with 6 bases between the two ends. Germline lookup yields CDR1 WSHSY and CDR2 SAAADI. CDR3: CASSEYRDGYTF. CDR3 DNA sequence: TGCGCCAGCAGTGAGTACAGGGATGGCTACACCTTC.

The chain combines TRBV27 with TRBJ2-7; D gene unclear. Germline CDR1 MNHEY, CDR2 SMNVEV (reference sequence). The CDR3 consists of 15 residues. V was trimmed by 3 bases and J by 6 bases, leaving 18 bases between them. CDR3 region: CASSFGSRVKSEQYF. DNA for the CDR3: TGTGCCAGCAGTTTTGGGTCCCGGGTCAAAAGCGAGCAGTACTTC.